This T cell receptor beta chain was sequenced during a study of shared clonotypes between healthy human individuals. Background on the study: There were three CD4 naive, three CD4 memory, two CD8 naive and one CD8 memory plates per donor.

For each subset, genomic DNA was distributed in equal portions over several immunoSEQ plates. The repertoire was sequenced with immunoSEQ multiplex PCR; TCRdb's copy has only in-frame clones and lacks some. The table includes 2 million to 2.5 million clones, roughly 93% detected once. With respect to this clone: The antigen remains undetermined.

Study-wide results and limits: Naive subsets, compared against memory subsets, generally had larger estimated richness values. Clonotypes shared by all four sorted-subset donors had higher generation probabilities than non-shared clonotypes.

The specimen sequenced was naive CD4+ T cells from PBMCs. Subset given: CD45RA+ positively selected. This sequence originates from a man in his late teens or twenties in good health. Some clones in this sample may be carry-over from other donors' samples.

CDR3 nucleotide sequence: TGTGCCATCAGTGAGTCCGGGGGTGGCGGCTATGGCTACACCTTC. Translating gives CAISESGGGGYGYTF. The V gene is TRBV10-3, the J gene TRBJ1-2; possibly TRBD1 for D (5 bases). The germline V and J ends were trimmed by 0 bases and 4 bases, with 12 bases remaining between them. Germline CDR1 ENHRY, CDR2 SYGVKD. This CDR3 has 15 residues.